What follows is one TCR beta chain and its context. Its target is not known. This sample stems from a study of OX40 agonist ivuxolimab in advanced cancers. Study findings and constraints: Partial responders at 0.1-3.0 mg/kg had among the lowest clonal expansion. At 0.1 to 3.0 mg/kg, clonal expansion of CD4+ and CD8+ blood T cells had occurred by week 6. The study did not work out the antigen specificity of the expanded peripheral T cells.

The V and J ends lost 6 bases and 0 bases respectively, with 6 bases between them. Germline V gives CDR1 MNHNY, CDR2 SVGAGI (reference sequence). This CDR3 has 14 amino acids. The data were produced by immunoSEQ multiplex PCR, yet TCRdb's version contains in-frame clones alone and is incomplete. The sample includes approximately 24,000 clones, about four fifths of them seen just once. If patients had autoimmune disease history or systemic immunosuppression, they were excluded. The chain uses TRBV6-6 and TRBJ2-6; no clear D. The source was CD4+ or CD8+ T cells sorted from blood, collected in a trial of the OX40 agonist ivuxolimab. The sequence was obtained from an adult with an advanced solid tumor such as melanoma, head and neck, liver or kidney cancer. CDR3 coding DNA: TGTGCCAGCAGAACGAGCTCTGGGGCCAACGTCCTGACTTTC. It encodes CASRTSSGANVLTF.